Shown below are 25 T cell receptor beta chains from a single sample sequenced in a study of T cells in Graves' hyperthyroidism and ophthalmopathy. It was RNA transcripts that yielded the amplified TCR beta CDR3 regions. During a first-round RT-PCR of the TCR CDR3, the HTBI primer set was used. TCRdb re-analysed the multiplex PCR reads in MiXCR, keeping a single row per CDR3 protein. The sample lists 300,000 to 400,000 distinct CDR3 sequences; approximately 15% were seen once. Sequenced sample: blood. All receptors derive from a woman under 40 with Graves' hyperthyroidism.

This chain uses TRBV20-1 with TRBJ2-1; 14 nucleotides match TRBD2. The CDR3 has 16 amino acids. Germline V gene lookup returns CDR1 DFQATT and CDR2 SNEGSKA (reference sequence). V lost 3 bases and J lost 12; bases outside the gene matches: 13. In DNA, the CDR3 is TGCAGTGCTAGCTTCACTGGGACTAGCGGGAGTTCGGGGCAGTTCTTC. Residues: CSASFTGTSGSSGQFF.

This clonotype was recorded a few times. V and J are TRBV20-1 and TRBJ2-3; D is possibly TRBD1 or TRBD2 (6 bases each). The CDR3 covers 15 residues. Germline V gives CDR1 DFQATT, CDR2 SNEGSKA (reference sequence). The germline V and J ends were trimmed by 6 bases and 1 base, with 17 bases remaining between them. CDR3: CSAGGRAWGTDTQYF. CDR3 bases: TGCAGTGCAGGGGGGCGGGCCTGGGGCACAGATACGCAGTATTTT.

This chain joins TRBV9 and TRBJ2-7, with D tentatively TRBD2 (5 bases). Trimming removed 2 bases from V and 2 bases from J, with 17 bases in between. The CDR3 has 16 residues. Germline-derived CDR1 and CDR2 are SGDLS and YYNGEE. The CDR3 DNA sequence: TGTGCCAGCAGCGTGGCCCCCACTAGATCTCCCTACGAGCAGTACTTC. It specifies CASSVAPTRSPYEQYF. Full variable domain (missing parts from reference TRBV9 and TRBJ2-7): DSGVTQTPKHLITATGQRVTLRCSPRSGDLSVYWYQQSLDQGLQFLIQYYNGEERAKGNILERFSAQQFPDLHSELNLSSLELGDSALYFCASSVAPTRSPYEQYFGPGTRLTVT.

This clonotype was counted a few times. The CDR3 DNA follows: TGTGCCAGCAGCTCCTCCTTTGGAAACACCATATATTTT. Translated, it gives CASSSSFGNTIYF. J is TRBJ1-3 and V is TRBV7-2; D is uncertain. The CDR3 is made up of 13 amino acids. Trimming removed 4 bases from V and 3 bases from J, with 7 bases in between. Germline values: CDR1 SGHTA, CDR2 FQGNSA.

This chain's CDR3 is CASKGGFANTEAFF. The CDR3 region has the DNA TGTGCCAGTAAAGGAGGATTCGCGAACACTGAAGCTTTCTTT. This chain connects TRBV19 to TRBJ1-1; D is unresolved. Deletions cut 7 bases from V and 1 base from J, with 13 bases between. The CDR3 spans 14 residues. Germline V gene sequence: CDR1 LNHDA, CDR2 SQIVND (reference sequence).

A word on this clonotype: Being one base from a much bigger clone, this may be a read error. The V gene is TRBV28, the J gene TRBJ2-5; a weak D match, TRBD1 (5 bases). The V gene's germline CDR1 is MDHEN and CDR2 SYDVKM. V was pared by 5 bases and J by 3 bases, with 19 bases between. The CDR3 spans 16 residues. CDR3 bases: TGTGCCAGCAGTCCAAGCCGCGGACGGACAAAAGAGACCCAGTACTTC. Its protein product is CASSPSRGRTKETQYF.

This clonotype was seen repeatedly, ten times or more. The chain employs TRBV11-3 and TRBJ2-1; no clear D gene. The CDR3 consists of 13 residues. In germline, CDR1 is SGHNT, CDR2 YENEEA. The V end was cut by 5 bases, the J end by 9 bases, with 14 bases between. CDR3 residues: CASSVGRKGEQFF. Here the CDR3 DNA reads TGTGCCAGCAGCGTCGGAAGGAAAGGTGAGCAGTTCTTC.

This clonotype was found many times. The genes are TRBV12-3 or TRBV12-4 and TRBJ2-1; TRBD2 aligns across 9 bases. V lost 5 bases to trimming and J lost 4 bases; unmatched junction nucleotides: 6. This CDR3 is 15 amino acids long. CDR3 sequence: CASSPLTSGYNEQFF. The CDR3 nucleotides are TGTGCCAGCAGTCCGTTGACTAGCGGATACAATGAGCAGTTCTTC.

In its sample, this clonotype was seen many times. The V call is TRBV6-1, the J call TRBJ1-2; a possible D gene is TRBD1 (6 bases). The CDR3 totals 12 residues. Trimming took 5 bases from V and 8 from J, leaving 12 bases between them. CDR1 is MNHNS and CDR2 is SASEGT in the germline V gene. CDR3 sequence: CASSQQGSGYTF. The CDR3 DNA reads TGTGCCAGCAGTCAACAGGGATCCGGCTACACCTTC.

This clonotype showed up many times. V gene TRBV29-1 combines with J gene TRBJ1-1; D not resolved. The CDR3 runs 14 residues. Deletions cut 2 bases from V and 1 base from J, with 11 bases between. In germline, CDR1 is SQVTM, CDR2 ANQGSEA. CDR3 region: CSVENHATNTEAFF. As DNA, the CDR3 is TGCAGCGTTGAAAATCACGCGACGAACACTGAAGCTTTCTTT.

The sample holds one count of this clonotype. This may be a read error, as it is one base from a much larger clone. J is TRBJ2-1 and V is TRBV7-2; possible D gene TRBD2, 6 bases. The CDR3 extends over 16 amino acids. CDR1 and CDR2 from the germline V gene are SGHTA and FQGNSA. Here the CDR3 DNA reads TGTGCCAGCAGCCCCCCCCTTTCGGGACTCCCCAATGAGCAGTCCTTC. Its translation: CASSPPLSGLPNEQSF. Variable domain in full (rest from reference TRBV7-2 and TRBJ2-1): GAGVSQSPSNKVTEKGKDVELRCDPISGHTALYWYRQSLGQGLEFLIYFQGNSAPDKSGLPSDRFSAERTGGSVSTLTIQRTQQEDSAVYLCASSPPLSGLPNEQSFGPGTRLTVL.

This clonotype was recorded at least ten times. This chain connects TRBV3-1 to TRBJ1-2; perhaps TRBD1 as D (5 bases). The CDR3 is 14 residues long. Germline V CDR1 and CDR2: LGHDT, YNNKEL (reference sequence). V gave up 1 base and J gave up 4 bases, with 10 bases separating them. CDR3 nucleotide sequence: TGTGCCAGCAGCCAAGTAAGGGGTCCCTATGGCTACACCTTC. It is translated as CASSQVRGPYGYTF.

The V and J genes are TRBV29-1 and TRBJ2-1; 7 bases line up with TRBD2. J gave up 5 bases and V 4 bases, and 11 bases lay outside the gene matches. The CDR3 sequence is 15 residues long. CDR1 and CDR2 (germline): SQVTM, ANQGSEA. This CDR3 is CSVALNPLADNEQFF. In DNA form, the CDR3 reads TGCAGCGTTGCCCTAAACCCTCTAGCGGACAATGAGCAGTTCTTC.

This clonotype was detected many times. The chain combines TRBV12-3 or TRBV12-4 with TRBJ1-1; D ambiguous. There are 13 residues in the CDR3. The V and J ends lost 4 bases and 3 bases respectively, with 9 bases between them. The CDR3 DNA reads TGTGCCAGCAGTTATGGACGGTACACTGAAGCTTTCTTT. Encoded protein: CASSYGRYTEAFF.

This sequence joins TRBV20-1 and TRBJ2-7, with D unresolved. Looked up from germline, CDR1 is DFQATT and CDR2 is SNEGSKA (reference sequence). V was pared by 6 bases and J by 5 bases, with 14 bases between. The CDR3 is 12 amino acids. CDR3: CSAQFRAHEQYF. CDR3 DNA: TGCAGTGCCCAGTTTAGGGCCCACGAGCAGTACTTC.

A few counts support this clonotype. The junction departs from germline at one end; a sequencing error may be responsible. The V call is TRBV27, the J call TRBJ2-7, with D possibly being TRBD2 (7 bases). CDR1 is MNHEY and CDR2 is SMNVEV in the germline V gene (reference sequence). The CDR3 extends over 14 amino acids. CDR3 coding DNA: TGTGCCAGCAGTTTCGGGGGGCCTCCCTACGAGCAGCACTTC. The encoded protein is CASSFGGPPYEQHF.

This clonotype was counted a few times. The CDR3 sequence: CAVTSGRISYEQYF. CDR3 DNA: TGTGCCGTGACTAGCGGGAGAATATCCTACGAGCAGTACTTC. The gene calls are TRBV10-3 and TRBJ2-7; 12 bases map to TRBD2. V trimming: 11 bases; J trimming: 1 base; junction bases outside the gene matches: 6. Germline CDR1 ENHRY, CDR2 SYGVKD. The CDR3 is 14 amino acids.

In its sample, this clonotype was seen many times. The chain combines TRBV11-2 with TRBJ1-1; D is uncertain. The germline V and J ends were trimmed by 3 bases and 4 bases, with 12 bases remaining between them. The germline V gene encodes CDR1 SGHAT and CDR2 FQNNGV. The CDR3 runs to 14 residues. CDR3 loop: CASSFKGMVTEAFF. The CDR3 region has the DNA TGTGCCAGCAGCTTTAAGGGAATGGTCACTGAAGCTTTCTTT.

This clonotype was seen a few times. This sequence joins TRBV6-9 and TRBJ2-5, with 12 bases aligning to TRBD2. Trimming cost V 3 bases and J 5 bases; bases outside gene matches: 16. The CDR3 length is 19 residues. In germline, CDR1 is MNHGY, CDR2 SVAAGI. CDR3 in amino acids: CASSYTPTSGSGMRETQYF. The CDR3, as DNA: TGTGCCAGCAGTTACACCCCGACTAGCGGGAGTGGGATGAGGGAGACCCAGTACTTC.

At least ten counts were recorded for this clonotype. The chain recombines TRBV6-2 or TRBV6-3 with TRBJ2-1; possibly TRBD2 for D (6 bases). From germline, CDR1 is MNHEY and CDR2 SVGEGT. V was pared by 6 bases and J by 3 bases, with 9 bases between. This CDR3 is 13 amino acids long. The CDR3 is CASSPGLYNEQFF. CDR3 nucleotide sequence: TGTGCCAGCAGCCCGGGACTCTACAATGAGCAGTTCTTC.

This clonotype has just a few counts. This rearrangement joins TRBV15 to TRBJ1-3, with D possibly being TRBD1 (6 bases). Germline-derived CDR1 and CDR2 are LNHNV and YYDKDF (reference sequence). The CDR3 has 14 amino acids. V was cut by 11 bases and J by 1 base, with 15 bases left in between. The CDR3 region has the DNA TGTGCCGTCTCAACAGGGACATCTGGAAACACCATATATTTT. It encodes CAVSTGTSGNTIYF. The full variable domain, rest sourced from reference TRBV15 and TRBJ1-3, is DAMVIQNPRYQVTQFGKPVTLSCSQTLNHNVMYWYQQKSSQAPKLLFHYYDKDFNNEADTPDNFQSRRPNTSFCFLDIRSPGLGDTAMYLCAVSTGTSGNTIYFGEGSWLTVV.

This clonotype was recorded a few times. The J gene is TRBJ1-1, the V gene TRBV6-2 or TRBV6-3; D is uncertain. This CDR3 region has 13 residues. Germline V gene lookup returns CDR1 MNHEY and CDR2 SVGEGT. The germline V and J ends were trimmed by 6 bases and 8 bases, with 16 bases remaining between them. CDR3 nucleotides: TGTGCCAGCAGAGAAAGGCCCCGCGGGGAAGCTTTCTTT. Its protein is CASRERPRGEAFF.

The chain links TRBV9 to TRBJ2-2; D tentatively fits TRBD1 or TRBD2 (5 bases each). This CDR3 has 14 residues. Germline CDR1 SGDLS, CDR2 YYNGEE. V lost 0 bases, J lost 6 bases, and 9 bases lay in between. Here the CDR3 reads CASSVGGFPGELFF. The CDR3 bases are TGTGCCAGCAGCGTAGGGGGGTTCCCCGGGGAGCTGTTTTTT.

This clonotype was counted many times. The chain carries TRBV29-1 and TRBJ2-1; D is uncertain. Trimming cost V 5 bases and J 6 bases, with 5 bases left between them. The CDR3 is 10 amino acids. Per germline, CDR1 SQVTM and CDR2 ANQGSEA. In DNA, the CDR3 is TGCAGCGTTTTGCGCAATGAGCAGTTCTTC. Amino acid sequence: CSVLRNEQFF.

The chain combines TRBV6-1 with TRBJ2-3; D call uncertain. The CDR3 runs 16 residues. The germline gives CDR1 MNHNS, CDR2 SASEGT. Trimming took off 6 bases at V and 3 bases at J, with 19 bases between the two ends. The CDR3 loop reads CASSQGLGSRTDTQYF. CDR3 bases: TGTGCCAGCAGCCAAGGCTTGGGGTCCCGAACAGATACGCAGTATTTT.